This is a list of T cell receptor beta chains from one sample in a study of blood T cell repertoires in COVID-19. Measured with immunoSEQ multiplex PCR; TCRdb has only the in-frame clones, and not every one. The sample includes about 260,000 clones, nearly 85% of them seen just once. Sample: peripheral blood. The receptors were sampled from a human donor in a cohort sampled during active COVID-19. Both conserved end residues are part of each CDR3. The D gene is left open where the match is weak. Size is stated for part of the rows, as once, few or many counts, or as a class when the clone is expanded.

j_call,d_call,clone_size,v_call,cdr3_aa,cdr3_nt
TRBJ1-2,.,.,TRBV3-1/TRBV3-2,CASSQGGAWGGYTF,TGTGCCAGCAGCCAAGGCGGGGCTTGGGGTGGCTACACCTTC
TRBJ1-5,.,once,TRBV9,CASSERPDSYSNQPQHF,TGTGCCAGCAGCGAACGCCCTGACAGCTATAGCAATCAGCCCCAGCATTTT
TRBJ1-1,.,.,TRBV6-6,CASSYTGLNTEAFF,TGTGCCAGCAGTTACACAGGGTTGAACACTGAAGCTTTCTTT
TRBJ2-3,.,.,TRBV10-2,CASSESSGARYTQYF,TGCGCCAGCAGTGAGTCGTCGGGAGCCAGGTATACGCAGTATTTT
TRBJ1-5,.,few,TRBV2,CASRALGGGNQPQHF,TGTGCCAGCAGAGCTCTTGGGGGGGGCAATCAGCCCCAGCATTTT
TRBJ2-2,.,once,TRBV7-9,CASSKGLSGANTGELFF,TGTGCCAGCAGCAAAGGGTTGTCCGGGGCGAACACCGGGGAGCTGTTTTTT
TRBJ2-2,.,.,TRBV6-5,CASTWSGTGELFF,TGTGCCAGCACGTGGAGCGGAACCGGGGAGCTGTTTTTT
TRBJ2-5,.,.,TRBV6-5,CASSPLQGRETQYF,TGTGCCAGCAGTCCCTTACAGGGTAGGGAGACCCAGTACTTC
TRBJ2-5,.,.,TRBV6-6,CASSRERAGAETQYF,TGTGCCAGCAGTCGAGAGCGGGCCGGAGCCGAGACCCAGTACTTC
TRBJ2-2,TRBD2,.,TRBV7-9,CASSRTSGSPGELFF,TGTGCCAGCAGCCGGACTAGCGGGAGCCCCGGGGAGCTGTTTTTT
TRBJ2-2,TRBD2,few,TRBV14,CASRASGNTGELFF,TGTGCCAGCAGGGCTAGCGGGAACACCGGGGAGCTGTTTTTT
TRBJ1-2,.,few,TRBV7-2,CASSLDDNSNYGYTF,TGTGCCAGCAGCTTAGATGACAACTCTAACTATGGCTACACCTTC
TRBJ1-1,TRBD1,.,TRBV2,CASSDPPTGEWNTEAFF,TGTGCCAGCAGTGATCCCCCCACAGGGGAGTGGAACACTGAAGCTTTCTTT
TRBJ2-1,TRBD2,.,TRBV5-1,CASSMTSPYNEQFF,TGCGCCAGCAGCATGACTAGCCCCTACAATGAGCAGTTCTTC
TRBJ1-1,TRBD1,once,TRBV5-6,CASSFRDRASTEAFF,TGTGCCAGCAGCTTCCGGGACAGGGCATCCACTGAAGCTTTCTTT
TRBJ1-4,.,.,TRBV6-1,CASSDDSFGEKLFF,TGTGCCAGCAGTGACGACAGTTTTGGTGAAAAACTGTTTTTT
TRBJ1-2,.,.,TRBV6-5,CASSYFGRADYGYTF,TGTGCCAGCAGTTACTTTGGGCGGGCGGACTATGGCTACACCTTC
TRBJ2-7,TRBD2,.,TRBV6-5,CASSFRTSGSDEQYF,TGTGCCAGCAGTTTCCGGACTAGCGGGAGCGACGAGCAGTACTTC
TRBJ2-7,TRBD2,few,TRBV5-4,CASSISGRAGEQYF,TGTGCCAGCAGCATTAGCGGGAGGGCGGGGGAGCAGTACTTC
TRBJ2-5,TRBD1,.,TRBV7-2,CASSRTGFEETQYF,TGTGCCAGCAGCCGGACAGGGTTTGAAGAGACCCAGTACTTC
TRBJ1-5,TRBD1,.,TRBV5-1,CASKTGTGNQPQHF,TGCGCCAGTAAGACAGGGACGGGCAATCAGCCCCAGCATTTT
TRBJ2-1,TRBD2,.,TRBV10-2,CASSELASGAHEQFF,TGCGCCAGCAGTGAGTTGGCTAGCGGGGCCCATGAGCAGTTCTTC
TRBJ2-3,TRBD2,.,TRBV28,CASSPPRSGGAPDTQYF,TGTGCCAGCAGTCCCCCCCGTAGCGGGGGGGCCCCAGATACGCAGTATTTT
TRBJ2-7,.,.,TRBV7-9,CASSFSGAYEQYF,TGTGCCAGCAGTTTTAGCGGAGCCTACGAGCAGTACTTC
TRBJ2-3,.,.,TRBV3-1/TRBV3-2,CASSQHGLAPDTQYF,TGTGCCAGCAGCCAACATGGCCTAGCCCCAGATACGCAGTATTTT
TRBJ2-2,TRBD1,.,TRBV2,CASVAGGSGELFF,TGTGCCAGCGTGGCAGGGGGCAGCGGGGAGCTGTTTTTT
TRBJ2-7,TRBD1,.,TRBV5-3,CARSFLYRGRWGYEQYF,TGTGCCAGAAGCTTTTTATACAGGGGGCGATGGGGCTACGAGCAGTACTTC
TRBJ1-2,TRBD1,.,TRBV15,CATRGRGTGLWGYTF,TGTGCCACCAGAGGACGAGGGACAGGCCTCTGGGGCTACACCTTC
TRBJ2-1,TRBD2,.,TRBV5-1,CASRVSGSYNEQFF,TGCGCCAGCCGGGTTAGCGGGTCCTACAATGAGCAGTTCTTC
TRBJ2-1,.,few,TRBV5-1,CASSLEPRGLYNEQFF,TGCGCCAGCAGCTTGGAGCCCCGCGGCCTCTACAATGAGCAGTTCTTC
TRBJ2-2,.,.,TRBV6-1,CASSALVADRINTGELFF,TGTGCCAGCAGTGCATTAGTAGCTGACAGGATAAACACCGGGGAGCTGTTTTTT
TRBJ2-1,.,once,TRBV21-1,CANPGLIYNEQFF,TGTGCCAACCCGGGACTGATTTACAATGAGCAGTTCTTC
TRBJ1-1,.,.,TRBV5-5,CASSLTGKFTEAFF,TGTGCCAGCAGCTTGACAGGGAAGTTCACTGAAGCTTTCTTT
TRBJ2-2,TRBD1,.,TRBV11-2,CASSSDRTGLSGELFF,TGTGCCAGCAGCTCAGACCGGACAGGGCTCTCCGGGGAGCTGTTTTTT
TRBJ1-6,TRBD1,.,TRBV27,CASSSRGDRPSPLHF,TGTGCCAGCAGTTCCCGGGGGGACAGGCCTTCACCCCTCCACTTT
TRBJ2-7,.,.,TRBV6-5,CASSYVPGDTRRYF,TGTGCCAGCAGTTACGTTCCTGGGGACACCCGACGGTACTTC
TRBJ1-1,.,.,TRBV4-1,CASSQGANTEAFF,TGCGCCAGCAGCCAAGGGGCCAACACTGAAGCTTTCTTT
TRBJ1-5,TRBD1,.,TRBV19,CASSIVTGGSGSNQPQHF,TGTGCCAGTAGTATAGTCACAGGGGGCTCGGGAAGCAATCAGCCCCAGCATTTT
TRBJ2-2,.,.,TRBV19,CASDRGTGELFF,TGTGCCAGTGATAGAGGGACCGGGGAGCTGTTTTTT
TRBJ2-5,.,.,TRBV5-1,CASSVAGETQYF,TGCGCCAGCAGCGTTGCCGGGGAGACCCAGTACTTC
TRBJ2-1,.,.,TRBV5-6,CASSTAGAGDQKQFF,TGTGCCAGCAGTACGGCGGGGGCCGGGGACCAGAAGCAGTTCTTC
TRBJ1-4,TRBD1,.,TRBV5-4,CASSTGYRDRSEKLFF,TGTGCCAGCAGCACGGGTTACCGGGACAGAAGCGAAAAACTGTTTTTT
TRBJ2-7,.,.,TRBV10-1,CASSPSGLPYEQYF,TGCGCCAGCAGTCCGTCCGGGTTGCCCTACGAGCAGTACTTC
TRBJ2-3,TRBD2,.,TRBV7-3,CASSLTGASGFSSTDTQYF,TGTGCCAGCAGCTTAACGGGGGCTAGCGGGTTCTCTAGCACAGATACGCAGTATTTT
TRBJ2-7,.,few,TRBV6-6,CASSYGYREQYF,TGTGCCAGCAGTTACGGGTACAGAGAGCAGTACTTC
TRBJ1-5,.,.,TRBV19,CASSISTGSNQPQHF,TGTGCCAGTAGTATCTCCACAGGGTCCAATCAGCCCCAGCATTTT
TRBJ2-2,.,.,TRBV12-3/TRBV12-4,CASSLQVSGELFF,TGTGCCAGCAGTCTACAGGTCAGCGGGGAGCTGTTTTTT
TRBJ2-3,.,.,TRBV9,CASSVPNTDTQYF,TGTGCCAGCAGCGTACCCAACACAGATACGCAGTATTTT
TRBJ2-3,.,few,TRBV5-4,CASSLGLHTDTQYF,TGTGCCAGCAGCTTGGGACTCCACACAGATACGCAGTATTTT
TRBJ1-5,.,.,TRBV7-9,CASSLGGPASNQPQHF,TGTGCCAGCAGCTTAGGGGGGCCAGCTAGCAATCAGCCCCAGCATTTT
TRBJ1-6,.,.,TRBV2,CASRGGSTGSFNSPLHF,TGTGCCAGCAGGGGAGGGTCGACAGGTAGTTTTAATTCACCCCTCCACTTT
TRBJ1-1,.,.,TRBV7-9,CATCTAGLTEAFF,TGTGCCACCTGCACGGCAGGACTTACTGAAGCTTTCTTT
TRBJ2-1,.,.,TRBV19,CASEVEFRRHEQFF,TGTGCCAGTGAAGTGGAGTTTCGCCGTCATGAGCAGTTCTTC
TRBJ1-2,.,.,TRBV4-3,CASSQDQRGGYGYTF,TGCGCCAGCAGCCAAGATCAGCGGGGCGGATATGGCTACACCTTC
TRBJ1-6,TRBD1,.,TRBV4-1,CASSQEPTGGPDSPLHF,TGCGCCAGCAGCCAAGAACCGACAGGGGGCCCGGATTCACCCCTCCACTTT
TRBJ1-1,TRBD1,.,TRBV10-3,CATQGVDTEAFF,TGTGCGACCCAGGGGGTGGACACTGAAGCTTTCTTT
TRBJ2-1,.,.,TRBV5-1,CASSSRQVGSHNEQFF,TGCGCCAGCAGCTCACGACAGGTGGGGAGCCACAATGAGCAGTTCTTC